The 9 T cell receptor beta chains reported below all come from one sample, sequenced in a study of T-cell memory formation after mild COVID-19. A single record per CDR3 protein comes from TCRdb applying MiXCR to the 5' RACE reads. The sample lists 470,000 or so distinct CDR3 sequences; roughly 18% were seen once. What was sequenced was PBMCs or a T cell subset sorted from them (not recorded which). The receptor source for this set is an adult woman who had mild COVID-19 (a few samples of this study predate the infection). Cell type and time point are not known.

V usage is TRBV6-2 or TRBV6-3 and J usage is TRBJ1-5, with 7 nucleotides matching TRBD1. The CDR3 contains 14 residues. V lost 8 bases and J lost 6; bases outside the gene matches: 10. Germline CDR1 is MNHEY and CDR2 is SVGEGT. For the CDR3, the DNA is TGTGCCAGCTCGAGGGGGCTGGGAATTCAGCCCCAGCATTTT. It codes for CASSRGLGIQPQHF.

This clonotype was observed a few times. The gene calls are TRBV7-8 and TRBJ2-7; 9 positions match TRBD2. This CDR3 is 14 amino acids long. J gave up 2 bases and V 4 bases, and 3 bases lay outside the gene matches. Germline lookup yields CDR1 SGHVS and CDR2 FQNEAQ. The CDR3 DNA reads as TGTGCCAGCAGCTGGCTAGCGGGGACCTACGAGCAGTACTTC. This translates into CASSWLAGTYEQYF.

This clonotype was detected many times. The chain employs TRBV25-1 and TRBJ2-3; maybe TRBD1 (6 bases). The V gene's germline CDR1 is MGHDK and CDR2 SYGVNS. This CDR3 is 14 amino acids long. The V end lost 7 bases, the J end lost 1 base, and 12 bases lay between the germline ends. The CDR3 DNA follows: TGTGCCAGCACATCAGGGGCTGGCACAGATACGCAGTATTTT. This sequence encodes CASTSGAGTDTQYF.

The chain recombines TRBV6-4 with TRBJ2-3, with D possibly TRBD2 on 6 matching bases. This CDR3 is built from 15 residues. Germline V gene sequence: CDR1 MRHNA, CDR2 SNTAGT. V gave up 3 bases and J gave up 1 base, with 11 bases separating them. CDR3 protein: CASSEGGLGTDTQYF. CDR3 DNA: TGTGCCAGCAGTGAGGGGGGATTGGGCACAGATACGCAGTATTTT.

V and J are TRBV7-2 and TRBJ2-3, with 12 positions matching TRBD2. The CDR3 runs to 19 residues. V was clipped by 4 bases and J by 3 bases; unmatched bases: 14. Per the germline V gene, CDR1 is SGHTA and CDR2 is FQGNSA. Written as DNA, the CDR3 is TGTGCCAGCAGCTCGCGGACTAGCGGGAATAGTATCCTAACAGATACGCAGTATTTT. Translated, it gives CASSSRTSGNSILTDTQYF. The whole variable domain, filled in from reference TRBV7-2 and TRBJ2-3, reads GAGVSQSPSNKVTEKGKDVELRCDPISGHTALYWYRQSLGQGLEFLIYFQGNSAPDKSGLPSDRFSAERTGGSVSTLTIQRTQQEDSAVYLCASSSRTSGNSILTDTQYFGPGTRLTVL.

The CDR3 loop is CASSDRGSDEQYF. The CDR3 DNA follows: TGCGCCAGCAGCGACAGGGGGTCCGACGAGCAGTACTTC. The chain employs TRBV5-1 and TRBJ2-7; 9 nucleotides line up with TRBD1. Germline CDR1 is SGHRS and CDR2 is YFSETQ. Trimming took 4 bases from V and 5 from J; bases not matched to a gene: 4. CDR3 length: 13 amino acids.

This chain uses TRBV6-4 with TRBJ1-2; no definite D call. Germline V gene sequence: CDR1 MRHNA, CDR2 SNTAGT. The CDR3 extends over 14 amino acids. The ends were cut back, 9 bases at V and 1 base at J, with 15 bases in the middle. The DNA for the CDR3 is TGTGCCAGTCTACCCCTCGGAATTAACTATGGCTACACCTTC. Translation: CASLPLGINYGYTF.

The sample holds a few counts of this clonotype. The chain has TRBV12-3 or TRBV12-4 and TRBJ1-5, with a weak D call TRBD1 (6 bases). Trimming left V 3 bases short and J 6 bases short, with 9 bases between. There are 13 residues in the CDR3. The CDR3 DNA sequence: TGTGCCAGCAGTTTTGGGGGCTCTCAGCCCCAGCATTTT. It yields the protein CASSFGGSQPQHF.

V gene TRBV19 combines with J gene TRBJ1-4; D may be TRBD1 (5 bases). Germline V lookup: CDR1 LNHDA, CDR2 SQIVND (reference sequence). The CDR3 loop spans 15 amino acids. With 4 bases removed from V and 5 bases from J, the gap between germline ends came to 14 bases. CDR3 sequence (DNA): TGTGCCAGTAGTAAAACCGGGACGGTCAATGAAAAACTGTTTTTT. Its protein is CASSKTGTVNEKLFF.